The rows below give T cell receptor beta chains drawn from one sample of a study of glioma-infiltrating T cells. TCRdb re-called the multiplex PCR reads with MiXCR, one entry per CDR3 protein. The sample has 150,000 to 200,000 distinct CDR3 sequences; approximately 40% are singletons. The material sequenced was glioma tissue, nonneoplastic brain tissue, or PBMCs (not recorded which). These receptors all stem from a human donor with low-grade glioma or glioblastoma, undergoing nonglioma brain surgery, or in good health (not recorded which). CDR3s include the opening cysteine and the closing phenylalanine or tryptophan. A D gene is named only where the DNA matches it firmly. The size entry is marked missing in some rows and otherwise reads once, few, many or a size class.

j_gene | d_gene | abundance | v_gene | CDR3aa | CDR3nt
TRBJ1-4 | TRBD1 | NA | TRBV7-9 | CASSLGQGPSELFF | TGTGCCAGCAGCTTGGGACAGGGTCCTTCCGAACTGTTTTTT
TRBJ1-2 | NA | few | TRBV29-1 | CSVEDLEGIYGYTF | TGCAGCGTTGAAGATCTTGAGGGGATATATGGCTACACCTTC
TRBJ2-7 | NA | many | TRBV28 | CASIGGNEQYF | TGTGCCAGCATCGGAGGGAACGAGCAGTACTTC
TRBJ2-2 | NA | NA | TRBV18 | CASAPTNTGELFF | TGTGCCAGCGCACCGACGAACACCGGGGAGCTGTTTTTT
TRBJ1-2 | NA | NA | TRBV28 | CASLRGGGSVYTF | TGTGCCAGCTTGCGGGGGGGGGGCAGTGTCTACACCTTC
TRBJ2-1 | TRBD1 | NA | TRBV5-1 | CASSPGTGSYNEQFF | TGCGCCAGCAGCCCCGGGACAGGATCTTACAATGAGCAGTTCTTC
TRBJ2-3 | TRBD2 | few | TRBV3-1 | CASSQTSSGKDTQYF | TGTGCCAGCAGCCAGACGTCTAGCGGGAAAGATACGCAGTATTTT
TRBJ2-1 | TRBD1 | NA | TRBV10-2 | CASSEDRGTAYEQFF | TGCGCCAGCAGTGAGGACAGGGGAACGGCGTATGAGCAGTTCTTC
TRBJ1-2 | NA | many | TRBV2 | CASSQVYGYTF | TGTGCCAGCAGTCAGGTATATGGCTACACCTTC
TRBJ2-3 | TRBD1 | few | TRBV20-1 | CSARNETGGADTQYF | TGCAGTGCTAGAAACGAGACAGGGGGCGCAGATACGCAGTATTTT
TRBJ2-1 | NA | NA | TRBV20-1 | CSAFLPSSYNEQFF | TGCAGTGCTTTTCTCCCGAGCTCCTACAATGAGCAGTTCTTC
TRBJ2-3 | TRBD1 | few | TRBV24-1 | CATSEGTGVTDTQYF | TGTGCCACCAGTGAGGGGACAGGGGTAACAGATACGCAGTATTTT